This TCR beta chain was recorded in a study of CD8 T cells in ankylosing spondylitis. Study-level points and caveats: Ankylosing spondylitis blood seemed to carry a telltale TCR beta motif made of eight highly homologous variants. Certain motif variants had earlier appeared in reactive arthritis synovial fluid and blood. Disease-linked clones reportedly concentrated significantly in matched ankylosing spondylitis synovial fluid.

This clonotype was observed a few times. The target antigen is unknown. As the method for making TCR beta libraries, quantitative 5'-RACE with molecular barcodes was used. TCRdb re-called the 5' RACE reads with MiXCR, one entry per CDR3 protein. The sample consists of around 770,000 distinct CDR3 sequences, around 19% of them appearing once. J lost 4 bases, V lost 3 bases, and 9 bases had no gene match. Germline V gives CDR1 DFQATT, CDR2 SNEGSKA (reference sequence). CDR3 length: 15 residues. The source of this sequence is a male donor with ankylosing spondylitis. The sequenced sample was blood, either unsorted or a sorted T cell fraction (not recorded which). The rearrangement links TRBV20-1 to TRBJ2-1, with 7 bases fitting TRBD2. In DNA, the CDR3 is TGCAGTGCTAGGGCGCCGGGACTACAGTACAATGAGCAGTTCTTC. This sequence encodes CSARAPGLQYNEQFF.